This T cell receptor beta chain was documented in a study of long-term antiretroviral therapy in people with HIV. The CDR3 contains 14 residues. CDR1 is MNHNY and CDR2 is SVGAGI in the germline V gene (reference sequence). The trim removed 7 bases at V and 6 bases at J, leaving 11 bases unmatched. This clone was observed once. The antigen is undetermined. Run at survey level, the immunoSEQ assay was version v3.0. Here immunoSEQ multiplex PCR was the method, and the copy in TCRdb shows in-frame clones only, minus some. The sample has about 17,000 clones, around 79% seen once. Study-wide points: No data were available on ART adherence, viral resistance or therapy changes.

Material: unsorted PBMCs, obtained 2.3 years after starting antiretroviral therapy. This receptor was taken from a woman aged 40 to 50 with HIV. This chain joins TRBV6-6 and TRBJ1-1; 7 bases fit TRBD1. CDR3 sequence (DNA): TGTGCCAGCACCCAGGGGGGGTTAGTCCCTGAAGCTTTCTTT. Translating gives CASTQGGLVPEAFF.